A selection of T cell receptor beta chains follows, all from one sample in a study of OX40 agonist ivuxolimab in advanced cancers. TCRdb keeps only in-frame clones here, not all; method: immunoSEQ multiplex PCR. The sample shows 75,000 to 90,000 clones, roughly 92% of them seen only once. The starting material was CD4+ or CD8+ T cells sorted from blood, obtained in a trial of the OX40 agonist ivuxolimab. These receptors all stem from an adult with an advanced solid tumor such as melanoma, head and neck, liver or kidney cancer. The CDR3 runs from the conserved cysteine through the conserved F or W. Each record gives: D gene, J gene, V gene, clone size, CDR3 protein, CDR3 DNA. A D gene is named only where the DNA matches it firmly. Clone size appears in some rows only: once, few, many, or a class for an expanded clone.

d_call: -
j_call: TRBJ1-5
v_call: TRBV30
clone_size: -
cdr3_aa: CAWSEAGDRPQHF
cdr3_nt: TGTGCCTGGAGTGAGGCAGGGGATAGGCCCCAGCATTTT

d_call: -
j_call: TRBJ1-1
v_call: TRBV10-3
clone_size: few
cdr3_aa: CASDGGADTEAFF
cdr3_nt: TGTGCCAGCGATGGGGGCGCTGACACTGAAGCTTTCTTT

d_call: -
j_call: TRBJ2-5
v_call: TRBV2
clone_size: -
cdr3_aa: CASSEESGDGETQYF
cdr3_nt: TGTGCCAGCAGTGAGGAGTCCGGAGACGGAGAGACCCAGTACTTC

d_call: -
j_call: TRBJ2-5
v_call: TRBV10-1
clone_size: -
cdr3_aa: CASSESSGNHQETQYF
cdr3_nt: TGCGCCAGCAGTGAGTCGAGCGGCAACCACCAAGAGACCCAGTACTTC

d_call: TRBD1
j_call: TRBJ2-7
v_call: TRBV9
clone_size: -
cdr3_aa: CASRARQGVDYEQYF
cdr3_nt: TGTGCCAGCAGAGCTAGACAGGGCGTGGACTACGAGCAGTACTTC

d_call: -
j_call: TRBJ1-4
v_call: TRBV7-9
clone_size: -
cdr3_aa: CASSLETGRSEKLFF
cdr3_nt: TGTGCCAGCAGCTTAGAGACAGGACGATCCGAAAAACTGTTTTTT

d_call: -
j_call: TRBJ2-1
v_call: TRBV15
clone_size: few
cdr3_aa: CATSRDLRVSGNEQFF
cdr3_nt: TGTGCCACCAGCAGAGATTTGCGCGTTTCGGGAAATGAGCAGTTCTTC

d_call: TRBD2
j_call: TRBJ2-5
v_call: TRBV7-9
clone_size: -
cdr3_aa: CASSKPASGGETQYF
cdr3_nt: TGTGCCAGCAGCAAACCTGCTAGCGGGGGTGAGACCCAGTACTTC

d_call: TRBD2
j_call: TRBJ2-7
v_call: TRBV4-2
clone_size: -
cdr3_aa: CASSQDKRLAGPFSYEQYF
cdr3_nt: TGTGCCAGCAGCCAAGATAAGAGACTAGCGGGGCCATTCTCCTACGAGCAGTACTTC

d_call: -
j_call: TRBJ2-7
v_call: TRBV18
clone_size: -
cdr3_aa: CASSPIEVSSYEQYF
cdr3_nt: TGTGCCAGCTCACCAATCGAAGTCAGTTCCTACGAGCAGTACTTC

d_call: -
j_call: TRBJ2-7
v_call: TRBV10-3
clone_size: -
cdr3_aa: CAISESQGKSYEQYF
cdr3_nt: TGTGCCATCAGTGAGTCCCAGGGGAAATCCTACGAGCAGTACTTC

d_call: TRBD1
j_call: TRBJ1-2
v_call: TRBV6-1
clone_size: -
cdr3_aa: CASRDLGGTVYGYTF
cdr3_nt: TGTGCCAGCAGGGATTTAGGAGGGACAGTTTATGGCTACACCTTC

d_call: TRBD1
j_call: TRBJ2-7
v_call: TRBV19
clone_size: -
cdr3_aa: CASSPGQGLFGYEQYF
cdr3_nt: TGTGCCAGTAGTCCGGGACAGGGTCTCTTTGGTTACGAGCAGTACTTC

d_call: -
j_call: TRBJ2-3
v_call: TRBV7-2
clone_size: -
cdr3_aa: CASSPATNTQYF
cdr3_nt: TGTGCCAGCAGCCCGGCGACGAATACGCAGTATTTT

d_call: TRBD2
j_call: TRBJ2-3
v_call: TRBV5-4
clone_size: -
cdr3_aa: CASSLTSGTHTQYF
cdr3_nt: TGTGCCAGCAGCTTGACTAGCGGGACGCATACGCAGTATTTT

d_call: TRBD1
j_call: TRBJ1-5
v_call: TRBV30
clone_size: -
cdr3_aa: CAWSPTGARQPQHF
cdr3_nt: TGTGCCTGGTCCCCGACAGGGGCTAGGCAGCCCCAGCATTTT

d_call: TRBD2
j_call: TRBJ2-5
v_call: TRBV10-2
clone_size: -
cdr3_aa: CASRMTSSQETQYF
cdr3_nt: TGCGCCAGCAGAATGACTAGCAGTCAAGAGACCCAGTACTTC

d_call: TRBD1
j_call: TRBJ1-6
v_call: TRBV18
clone_size: few
cdr3_aa: CASSRDREASPLHF
cdr3_nt: TGTGCCAGCTCCCGGGACAGGGAGGCTTCACCCCTCCACTTT

d_call: -
j_call: TRBJ2-1
v_call: TRBV20-1
clone_size: once
cdr3_aa: CSASTYNEQFF
cdr3_nt: TGCAGTGCTAGCACCTACAATGAGCAGTTCTTC

d_call: -
j_call: TRBJ2-7
v_call: TRBV6-1
clone_size: -
cdr3_aa: CASSELTYEQYF
cdr3_nt: TGTGCCAGCAGTGAACTCACCTACGAGCAGTACTTC

d_call: -
j_call: TRBJ2-7
v_call: TRBV20-1
clone_size: -
cdr3_aa: CSASGGHEQYF
cdr3_nt: TGCAGTGCTAGCGGGGGCCACGAGCAGTACTTC

d_call: -
j_call: TRBJ2-3
v_call: TRBV2
clone_size: once
cdr3_aa: CASSPSRSRAYTDTQYF
cdr3_nt: TGTGCCAGCAGTCCGTCGCGGTCAAGGGCTTACACAGATACGCAGTATTTT

d_call: -
j_call: TRBJ2-3
v_call: TRBV18
clone_size: -
cdr3_aa: CASSPIRQTDTQYF
cdr3_nt: TGTGCCAGCTCACCAATCAGACAGACAGATACGCAGTATTTT

d_call: -
j_call: TRBJ2-1
v_call: TRBV10-3
clone_size: -
cdr3_aa: CAISGKSDIEQFF
cdr3_nt: TGTGCCATCAGTGGGAAAAGCGATATTGAGCAGTTCTTC

d_call: TRBD1
j_call: TRBJ1-1
v_call: TRBV6-5
clone_size: -
cdr3_aa: CASRQRQGGNTEAFF
cdr3_nt: TGTGCCAGCAGGCAAAGACAGGGCGGGAACACTGAAGCTTTCTTT

d_call: -
j_call: TRBJ2-4
v_call: TRBV7-9
clone_size: -
cdr3_aa: CASSQTALAGNQNIQYF
cdr3_nt: TGTGCCAGCAGCCAAACCGCTCTTGCGGGGAATCAAAACATTCAGTACTTC

d_call: TRBD1
j_call: TRBJ2-7
v_call: TRBV6-1
clone_size: -
cdr3_aa: CASSGGQDYEQYF
cdr3_nt: TGTGCCAGCAGTGGAGGACAGGACTACGAGCAGTACTTC

d_call: -
j_call: TRBJ2-7
v_call: TRBV27
clone_size: -
cdr3_aa: CASSFGRGFEQYF
cdr3_nt: TGTGCCAGCAGTTTTGGCAGGGGTTTCGAGCAGTACTTC

d_call: -
j_call: TRBJ2-3
v_call: TRBV30
clone_size: -
cdr3_aa: CATGYDTQYF
cdr3_nt: TGTGCTACCGGGTATGATACGCAGTATTTT

d_call: TRBD1
j_call: TRBJ1-6
v_call: TRBV5-1
clone_size: -
cdr3_aa: CASSFTTGETGSPLHF
cdr3_nt: TGCGCCAGCAGCTTCACCACAGGGGAAACGGGTTCACCCCTCCACTTT

d_call: -
j_call: TRBJ2-3
v_call: TRBV7-9
clone_size: -
cdr3_aa: CASSLPGHPTQYF
cdr3_nt: TGTGCCAGCAGCTTACCAGGACACCCAACGCAGTATTTT

d_call: -
j_call: TRBJ2-2
v_call: TRBV11-3
clone_size: -
cdr3_aa: CASSTWTTNTGELFF
cdr3_nt: TGTGCCAGCAGCACTTGGACCACAAACACCGGGGAGCTGTTTTTT

d_call: -
j_call: TRBJ2-5
v_call: TRBV6-6
clone_size: -
cdr3_aa: CASTRDLQQETQYF
cdr3_nt: TGTGCCAGCACCCGGGACTTACAACAAGAGACCCAGTACTTC

d_call: TRBD2
j_call: TRBJ2-1
v_call: TRBV18
clone_size: -
cdr3_aa: CASSPLMAGDWSYNEQFF
cdr3_nt: TGTGCCAGCTCACCACTTATGGCGGGAGATTGGTCCTACAATGAGCAGTTCTTC

d_call: TRBD1
j_call: TRBJ1-4
v_call: TRBV30
clone_size: -
cdr3_aa: CAWSEGQPNEKLFF
cdr3_nt: TGTGCCTGGAGTGAGGGACAGCCTAATGAAAAACTGTTTTTT

d_call: -
j_call: TRBJ1-1
v_call: TRBV7-2
clone_size: -
cdr3_aa: CASSFMMNTEAFF
cdr3_nt: TGTGCCAGCAGTTTTATGATGAACACTGAAGCTTTCTTT

d_call: -
j_call: TRBJ2-5
v_call: TRBV5-4
clone_size: -
cdr3_aa: CASSLGSQETQYF
cdr3_nt: TGTGCCAGCAGCTTAGGCTCGCAAGAGACCCAGTACTTC

d_call: TRBD1
j_call: TRBJ1-2
v_call: TRBV6-5
clone_size: -
cdr3_aa: CASSYLGQSYGYTF
cdr3_nt: TGTGCCAGCAGTTACTTGGGACAGAGCTATGGCTACACCTTC

d_call: -
j_call: TRBJ1-1
v_call: TRBV7-8
clone_size: -
cdr3_aa: CASSLVADTEAFF
cdr3_nt: TGTGCCAGCAGCCTTGTGGCAGACACTGAAGCTTTCTTT

d_call: -
j_call: TRBJ2-5
v_call: TRBV9
clone_size: -
cdr3_aa: CASSVAAGNQETQYF
cdr3_nt: TGTGCCAGCAGCGTAGCGGCCGGGAACCAAGAGACCCAGTACTTC

d_call: TRBD2
j_call: TRBJ2-1
v_call: TRBV11-2
clone_size: -
cdr3_aa: CASSFGGYNEQFF
cdr3_nt: TGTGCCAGCAGCTTCGGGGGGTACAATGAGCAGTTCTTC

d_call: TRBD2
j_call: TRBJ2-7
v_call: TRBV13
clone_size: -
cdr3_aa: CASSRTSAEQYF
cdr3_nt: TGTGCCAGCAGTCGGACTAGCGCCGAGCAGTACTTC

d_call: TRBD2
j_call: TRBJ2-1
v_call: TRBV28
clone_size: -
cdr3_aa: CASSPAGVPSEQFF
cdr3_nt: TGTGCCAGCAGTCCGGCGGGGGTCCCCAGTGAGCAGTTCTTC

d_call: -
j_call: TRBJ1-2
v_call: TRBV6-1
clone_size: few
cdr3_aa: CASSEVRRGYTF
cdr3_nt: TGTGCCAGCAGTGAAGTGAGGCGTGGCTACACCTTC

d_call: TRBD2
j_call: TRBJ2-7
v_call: TRBV7-2
clone_size: -
cdr3_aa: CASSRGGLAFEQYF
cdr3_nt: TGTGCCAGCAGCCGGGGAGGACTAGCGTTCGAGCAGTACTTC

d_call: TRBD1
j_call: TRBJ1-4
v_call: TRBV6-6
clone_size: -
cdr3_aa: CASRPRGRNEKLFF
cdr3_nt: TGTGCCAGCAGACCCAGGGGGCGTAATGAAAAACTGTTTTTT

d_call: TRBD2
j_call: TRBJ2-3
v_call: TRBV30
clone_size: -
cdr3_aa: CAWSLAGGGVRPDTQYF
cdr3_nt: TGTGCCTGGAGTTTAGCGGGGGGTGGAGTCCGACCAGATACGCAGTATTTT

d_call: -
j_call: TRBJ2-1
v_call: TRBV5-4
clone_size: -
cdr3_aa: CASSRTENNEQFF
cdr3_nt: TGTGCCAGCAGCCGTACCGAGAACAATGAGCAGTTCTTC

d_call: -
j_call: TRBJ2-3
v_call: TRBV5-1
clone_size: -
cdr3_aa: CASRKGTDTQYF
cdr3_nt: TGCGCCAGCAGGAAGGGGACAGATACGCAGTATTTT

d_call: -
j_call: TRBJ2-3
v_call: TRBV9
clone_size: -
cdr3_aa: CASRGGAEVDTQYF
cdr3_nt: TGTGCCAGCAGAGGGGGGGCCGAGGTAGATACGCAGTATTTT